The sequence of this TCR beta chain was determined in a study of T-cell memory formation after mild COVID-19. Whole-study findings and limits: Confirmation was lacking for SARS-CoV-2 specificity of second-wave clones that peaked on day 37. CD4/CD8 balance held among clones contracting day 15 to 85, and later expanders leaned CD4+.

Notes on this clonotype: Its cognate antigen is unknown.

From 5'RACE with constant-segment primers came TCR alpha and TCR beta cDNA libraries that carried sample barcodes and UMIs. TCRdb itself ran the 5' RACE reads through MiXCR, one entry per CDR3 protein. This sample has about 610,000 distinct CDR3 sequences, with roughly a sixth found just once. The receptor was derived from an adult woman who had mild COVID-19 (a few samples of this study predate the infection). Cell type and time point are not known. Source material: PBMCs or a T cell subset sorted from them (not recorded which).

This CDR3 reads CASSFSYQETQYF. CDR3 in DNA: TGTGCCAGCAGCTTCTCCTACCAAGAGACCCAGTACTTC. The chain joins TRBV11-2 to TRBJ2-5; no definite D call. Per germline, CDR1 SGHAT and CDR2 FQNNGV. The CDR3 covers 13 residues. The V and J ends lost 3 bases and 0 bases respectively, with 5 bases between them.